What follows are 31 T cell receptor beta chains derived from one specimen sequenced in a study of T cell repertoires in cytomegalovirus infection. Via MiXCR, TCRdb re-called the reads, giving one row per CDR3 protein. The sample has 400,000 to 600,000 distinct CDR3 sequences, approximately 40% seen once; the top ten hold about 41%. Their antigens are not known. Sequenced here: cultured PBMCs, sampled from culture after CMV antigen stimulation. These receptor sequences come from a human donor in good health (CMV status not recorded). Some clones in this sample may be carry-over from other donors' samples.

This clonotype was recorded a few times. The rearrangement joins TRBV7-2 to TRBJ2-3; maybe TRBD1 (5 bases). The germline V gene has CDR1 SGHTA and CDR2 FQGNSA. V was pared by 3 bases and J by 11 bases, with 18 bases between. The CDR3 runs to 14 residues. CDR3: CASSFRVGAEGQYF. CDR3 bases: TGTGCCAGCAGCTTCCGCGTTGGGGCGGAAGGGCAGTATTTT.

This clonotype was seen only a few times. The V gene is TRBV5-8, the J gene TRBJ2-2, with 10 bases matching TRBD2. V gave up 7 bases and J gave up 0 bases; unmatched junction bases: 12. The CDR3 sequence is 18 residues long. From germline, CDR1 is SGHTS and CDR2 YDEGEE. The CDR3 region has the DNA TGTGCCAGCCTTTTCGCCCGGACTAGCGGCGCGAACACCGGGGAGCTGTTTTTT. Translating gives CASLFARTSGANTGELFF.

This clonotype has a handful of counts. The chain uses TRBV7-2 and TRBJ2-7, with 8 positions matching TRBD2. Trimming took 6 bases from V and 3 from J; bases not matched to a gene: 13. Germline V CDR1 and CDR2: SGHTA, FQGNSA. The CDR3 totals 16 residues. The CDR3 coding sequence is TGTGCCAGCAGTCAGGATACATCTAGCGGGTTCTACGAGCAGTACTTC. It is translated as CASSQDTSSGFYEQYF. The whole variable domain, remainder taken from reference TRBV7-2 and TRBJ2-7, is GAGVSQSPSNKVTEKGKDVELRCDPISGHTALYWYRQSLGQGLEFLIYFQGNSAPDKSGLPSDRFSAERTGGSVSTLTIQRTQQEDSAVYLCASSQDTSSGFYEQYFGPGTRLTVT.

The CDR3 loop reads CASSLVGTGGKLFF. As DNA, the CDR3 is TGTGCCAGCAGCTTAGTCGGGACAGGGGGAAAACTGTTTTTT. The chain couples TRBV7-2 to TRBJ1-4, with 11 positions matching TRBD1. The trim removed 1 base at V and 10 bases at J, leaving 2 bases unmatched. The CDR3 spans 14 residues. CDR1 and CDR2 from the germline V gene are SGHTA and FQGNSA.

This clonotype was picked up a small number of times. V usage is TRBV6-1 and J usage is TRBJ2-4, with D perhaps given as TRBD1 or TRBD2 (5 bases each). Germline V gene lookup returns CDR1 MNHNS and CDR2 SASEGT. V was clipped by 6 bases and J by 0 bases, with 12 bases between them. The CDR3 extends over 15 amino acids. DNA for the CDR3: TGTGCCAGCAGGGAGTGGGGGATAGCCAAAAACATTCAGTACTTC. Amino acids: CASREWGIAKNIQYF.

The CDR3 loop reads CASSLPPGQGDEKLFF. The DNA for the CDR3 is TGTGCCAGCAGTTTACCACCGGGACAGGGGGATGAAAAACTGTTTTTT. This chain uses TRBV12-3 or TRBV12-4 with TRBJ1-4, with 11 bases matching TRBD1. Trimming at V came to 2 bases and at J to 6 bases, leaving 5 bases not matched to a gene. The CDR3 runs 16 residues.

This chain uses TRBV2 with TRBJ2-1, with D hard to call. Germline CDR1 reads SNHLY; CDR2 reads FYNNEI. V lost 7 bases and J lost 6, with 10 bases in between. The CDR3 has 12 amino acids. CDR3 sequence reads: CASTRETNEQFF. In DNA form, the CDR3 reads TGTGCCAGCACAAGAGAAACCAATGAGCAGTTCTTC.

The V and J genes are TRBV6-6 and TRBJ1-1; possible D gene TRBD1, 6 bases. The CDR3 covers 15 residues. The germline CDR1 and CDR2 sequences are MNHNY and SVGAGI (reference sequence). Trimming removed 5 bases at V and 0 bases at J, with 13 bases between. This CDR3 is CASSVETGLNTEAFF. The CDR3 bases are TGTGCCAGCAGTGTGGAGACAGGACTGAACACTGAAGCTTTCTTT.

This clonotype was seen more than once but under ten times. The J gene is TRBJ2-5, the V gene TRBV7-2, with D possibly being TRBD1 (5 bases). Germline lookup yields CDR1 SGHTA and CDR2 FQGNSA. The germline V and J ends were trimmed by 6 bases and 1 base, with 12 bases remaining between them. The CDR3 runs to 14 residues. The CDR3 bases are TGTGCCAGCAGGTCAACAGGACCCCAAGAGACCCAGTACTTC. It codes for CASRSTGPQETQYF. Complete variable domain (other parts from reference TRBV7-2 and TRBJ2-5): GAGVSQSPSNKVTEKGKDVELRCDPISGHTALYWYRQSLGQGLEFLIYFQGNSAPDKSGLPSDRFSAERTGGSVSTLTIQRTQQEDSAVYLCASRSTGPQETQYFGPGTRLLVL.

This clonotype appeared a few times. This CDR3 is CASSLALGGESYNEQFF. The CDR3 DNA sequence: TGTGCCAGCAGTTTAGCGCTGGGAGGGGAGTCCTACAATGAGCAGTTCTTC. V is TRBV12-3 or TRBV12-4 and J is TRBJ2-1, with 7 bases lining up with TRBD2. The CDR3 contains 17 residues. Unmatched junction bases numbered 6, after V lost 0 bases and J lost 1 base.

The chain uses TRBV7-8 and TRBJ2-2; 11 positions match TRBD2. This CDR3 has 16 residues. Per germline, CDR1 SGHVS and CDR2 FQNEAQ. Unmatched junction bases numbered 5, after V lost 2 bases and J lost 6 bases. The CDR3 here is CASSLMSTSGAGELFF. The CDR3 DNA follows: TGTGCCAGCAGCTTAATGTCGACTAGCGGGGCCGGGGAGCTGTTTTTT.

This chain connects TRBV7-8 to TRBJ2-3; D unclear. The germline V and J ends were trimmed by 5 bases and 2 bases, with 17 bases remaining between them. The germline CDR1 and CDR2 sequences are SGHVS and FQNEAQ. CDR3 length equals 16 residues. The CDR3 DNA is TGTGCCAGCAGCCACCCCCCCCGGACCGTCACAGATACGCAGTATTTT. Translated, it gives CASSHPPRTVTDTQYF.

Concerning this clonotype: Given a much more abundant clone one base away, this may be a read error. The chain combines TRBV7-8 with TRBJ1-2; a weak D match, TRBD1 (6 bases). The CDR3 is 13 amino acids. CDR1 is SGHVS, CDR2 FQNEAQ, per germline. The CDR3 nucleotides are TGTACCAGCAGCTATAGGGGGAGATATGGCTACACCTTC. This gives the protein CTSSYRGRYGYTF.

About this clonotype itself: The germline gene is not matched at one end of the junction; a read error may be the cause. The chain has TRBV4-2 and TRBJ2-1, with 9 bases identical to TRBD2. CDR1 is LGHNA and CDR2 is YNFKEQ in the germline V gene. This CDR3 is 13 amino acids long. The CDR3 region has the DNA TGTGCCAGCAGCCAAGTGGTAGCGGGGGACCAACTCTTC. This gives the protein CASSQVVAGDQLF.

CDR3 coding DNA: TGTGCCAGCGGGACAGACAACACTGAAGCTTTCTTT. Its protein is CASGTDNTEAFF. The chain is built from TRBV6-6 and TRBJ1-1, with 7 bases lining up with TRBD1. The V gene's germline CDR1 is MNHNY and CDR2 SVGAGI (reference sequence). The junction had 2 bases not matched to a gene; V was cut back by 8 bases and J by 2 bases. This CDR3 contains 12 residues.

J is TRBJ1-1 and V is TRBV4-2; D is unresolved. V lost 0 bases to trimming and J lost 12 bases, with 8 bases between them. CDR3 length equals 11 residues. CDR1 and CDR2 (germline): LGHNA, YNFKEQ. The CDR3 sequence is CASSQEFRTFF. The CDR3 nucleotides read TGTGCCAGCAGCCAAGAATTTCGCACTTTCTTT.

This clonotype was seen only a few times. The V call is TRBV11-1, the J call TRBJ2-7, with 7 bases aligning to TRBD2. The CDR3 sequence is 16 residues long. J gave up 4 bases and V 2 bases, and 11 bases lay outside the gene matches. The germline V gene has CDR1 SGHAT and CDR2 FQDESV (reference sequence). The CDR3 sequence is CASSLIPAGMNYEQYF. For the CDR3, the DNA is TGTGCCAGCAGCTTAATTCCAGCGGGGATGAATTACGAGCAGTACTTC.

This sequence joins TRBV6-2 or TRBV6-3 and TRBJ2-4; D is perhaps TRBD1 (5 bases). The CDR3 runs to 14 residues. Trimming removed 2 bases from V and 7 bases from J, with 12 bases in between. The germline gives CDR1 MNHEY, CDR2 SVGEGT. The DNA of the CDR3 is TGTGCCAGCAGTTACGCAGGGTTGATGAACATTCAGTACTTC. The encoded protein is CASSYAGLMNIQYF.

In its sample, this clonotype was seen a few times. The V call is TRBV6-2 or TRBV6-3, the J call TRBJ2-7; no firm D call. This CDR3 region has 15 residues. Germline V CDR1 and CDR2: MNHEY, SVGEGT. Trimming shortened V by 0 bases and J by 2 bases, and 11 bases separated the two germline ends. The DNA of the CDR3 is TGTGCCAGCAGTTACTCGAGGTCGGTTACCTACGAGCAGTACTTC. Its protein product is CASSYSRSVTYEQYF.

J is TRBJ1-1 and V is TRBV7-2; 7 bases match TRBD1. The CDR3 is made up of 13 amino acids. Germline V lookup: CDR1 SGHTA, CDR2 FQGNSA. After removal of 3 bases from V and 10 bases from J, the junction contained 8 bases not matched to a gene. This CDR3 is CASSLTGLVGAFF. DNA of the CDR3: TGTGCCAGCAGCTTGACAGGGTTAGTAGGAGCTTTCTTT.

This clonotype was counted a single time. The chain couples TRBV5-4 to TRBJ1-1; no reliable D call. Germline CDR1 is SGHNT and CDR2 is YYREEE (reference sequence). V lost 4 bases to trimming and J lost 0 bases, with 16 bases between them. The CDR3 is 16 amino acids. The CDR3 coding sequence is TGTGCCAGCAGCCCCCCGGGAACTCCCATGAACACTGAAGCTTTCTTT. Its protein is CASSPPGTPMNTEAFF.

This clonotype was counted between two and nine times. The chain is built from TRBV20-1 and TRBJ2-3; D uncertain. Germline V gene sequence: CDR1 DFQATT, CDR2 SNEGSKA (reference sequence). Trimming took 5 bases from V and 5 from J, leaving 8 bases between them. This CDR3 region has 11 residues. The CDR3 DNA reads TGCAGTGCTTTACTTGGAGATACGCAGTATTTT. It yields the protein CSALLGDTQYF.

This clonotype was observed many times. This sequence joins TRBV7-2 and TRBJ1-2; TRBD1 might be the D (6 bases). Trimming removed 5 bases at V and 3 bases at J, with 10 bases between. This CDR3 contains 13 residues. Looked up from germline, CDR1 is SGHTA and CDR2 is FQGNSA. The chain's CDR3 is CASSTRGHYGYTF. The CDR3 bases are TGTGCCAGCAGCACCAGGGGACACTATGGCTACACCTTC.

This clonotype occurred many times. The gene calls are TRBV7-2 and TRBJ1-3; D gene ambiguous. Germline assignment: CDR1 SGHTA and CDR2 FQGNSA. V was pared by 0 bases and J by 4 bases, with 4 bases between. This CDR3 comprises 13 residues. The CDR3 here is CASSLAGGNTIYF. Written as DNA, the CDR3 is TGTGCCAGCAGCTTAGCGGGAGGAAACACCATATATTTT.

V gene TRBV15 combines with J gene TRBJ2-3; no clear D. V lost 1 base, J lost 2 bases, and 10 bases lay in between. This CDR3 has 15 amino acids. Germline CDR1 is LNHNV and CDR2 is YYDKDF (reference sequence). The DNA for the CDR3 is TGTGCCACCAGCAGAGCTCGCCTTCCCACAGATACGCAGTATTTT. It codes for CATSRARLPTDTQYF. The entire variable domain, with the rest obtained from reference TRBV15 and TRBJ2-3, is as follows: DAMVIQNPRYQVTQFGKPVTLSCSQTLNHNVMYWYQQKSSQAPKLLFHYYDKDFNNEADTPDNFQSRRPNTSFCFLDIRSPGLGDTAMYLCATSRARLPTDTQYFGPGTRLTVL.

This clonotype has more than one count but fewer than ten. The V and J genes are TRBV6-1 and TRBJ2-1; D is possibly TRBD1 or TRBD2 (5 bases each). CDR1 and CDR2 from the germline V gene are MNHNS and SASEGT. V lost 5 bases, J lost 7 bases, and 12 bases lay in between. This CDR3 contains 13 residues. The CDR3 coding sequence is TGTGCCAGCAGTCCCGGGACCAGGAATGAGCAGTTCTTC. Amino acid sequence: CASSPGTRNEQFF.

The gene calls are TRBV7-2 and TRBJ1-3; D ambiguous. The CDR3 extends over 15 amino acids. V dropped 3 bases and J dropped 0 bases, with 9 bases sitting between them. CDR1 is SGHTA and CDR2 is FQGNSA in the germline V gene. In DNA, the CDR3 is TGTGCCAGCAGCTTTAGTCTCCTCTCTGGAAACACCATATATTTT. It is translated as CASSFSLLSGNTIYF. Using reference TRBV7-2 and TRBJ1-3 for the parts outside the CDR3, the full variable domain is GAGVSQSPSNKVTEKGKDVELRCDPISGHTALYWYRQSLGQGLEFLIYFQGNSAPDKSGLPSDRFSAERTGGSVSTLTIQRTQQEDSAVYLCASSFSLLSGNTIYFGEGSWLTVV.

This chain uses TRBV27 with TRBJ1-1, with 9 positions matching TRBD1. Trimming removed 6 bases from V and 6 bases from J; junction bases left unmatched: 8. Germline V gene data show CDR1 as MNHEY and CDR2 as SMNVEV (reference sequence). The CDR3 sequence is 14 residues long. CDR3 loop: CASRLTGGNAEAFF. The CDR3 DNA follows: TGTGCCAGCAGGCTTACAGGGGGCAACGCTGAAGCTTTCTTT.

This clonotype was found a few times. This chain links TRBV7-2 with TRBJ1-3; 7 bases line up with TRBD1. With V trimmed by 4 bases and J by 8 bases, 5 bases remained unmatched. The CDR3 is made up of 13 amino acids. Per germline, CDR1 SGHTA and CDR2 FQGNSA. This CDR3 reads CASSSGGGDTIYF. The CDR3 DNA reads as TGTGCCAGCAGCTCAGGGGGAGGGGACACCATATATTTT.

This clonotype showed up just a few times. The V gene is TRBV11-2, the J gene TRBJ2-4, with 11 bases fitting TRBD2. The CDR3 has 16 residues. V was clipped by 6 bases and J by 1 base; unmatched bases: 5. Germline V gives CDR1 SGHAT, CDR2 FQNNGV. CDR3 DNA sequence: TGTGCCAGCAGGCGACTAGCGGGGCGGGCCAAAAACATTCAGTACTTC. This translates into CASRRLAGRAKNIQYF.

V is TRBV7-9 and J is TRBJ2-5; a possible D gene is TRBD2 (6 bases). The CDR3 sequence is 13 residues long. CDR1 is SEHNR and CDR2 is FQNEAQ in the germline V gene (reference sequence). V lost 5 bases to trimming and J lost 7 bases, with 14 bases between them. DNA of the CDR3: TGTGCCAGCAGCCCAGTCTGGGGAGGGACCCAGTACTTC. Encoded protein: CASSPVWGGTQYF.